The rows below give T cell receptor beta chains drawn from one sample of a study of T cell repertoires in cytomegalovirus infection. Using its own MiXCR run on the reads, TCRdb lists one record per CDR3 protein. The sample consists of about 130,000 distinct CDR3 sequences, more than 7% of them appearing once. The sample taken for sequencing was PBMCs. The receptors originated from a human donor in good health (CMV status not recorded). Some clones in this sample may be carry-over from other donors' samples. The CDR3 runs from the conserved cysteine through the conserved F or W. The D gene is left open where the match is weak. Clone size is given for some rows only: seen once, a few or many times, or a class if the clone is expanded.

TRBJ2-3 | TRBV29-1 | . | . | CSVDFTDTQYF | TGCAGCGTTGACTTCACAGATACGCAGTATTTT
TRBJ2-5 | TRBV23-1 | TRBD1 | many | CASSQLGGTGGWETQYF | TGCGCCAGCAGTCAATTAGGCGGGACAGGGGGCTGGGAGACCCAGTACTTC
TRBJ2-7 | TRBV6-5 | . | few | CASSFDTRGSEQYF | TGTGCCAGCAGTTTTGACACAAGGGGGAGCGAGCAGTACTTC
TRBJ1-5 | TRBV19 | . | few | CASSPMGRGQPQHF | TGTGCCAGTAGTCCAATGGGGAGAGGTCAGCCCCAGCATTTT
TRBJ2-6 | TRBV20-1 | . | many | CSARDLNSGANVLTF | TGCAGTGCTAGAGATCTCAATTCCGGGGCCAACGTCCTGACTTTC
TRBJ2-1 | TRBV4-2 | TRBD2 | many | CASSQDPSGGRSYNEQFF | TGTGCCAGCAGCCAAGATCCTAGCGGGGGGCGGTCCTACAATGAGCAGTTCTTC
TRBJ2-2 | TRBV7-2 | . | few | CASSLGLAPNTGELFF | TGTGCCAGCAGCTTAGGTCTAGCTCCGAACACCGGGGAGCTGTTTTTT
TRBJ2-3 | TRBV7-9 | . | many | CASSSGTSTDTQYF | TGTGCCAGCAGCTCCGGGACGAGCACAGATACGCAGTATTTT
TRBJ2-1 | TRBV5-5 | TRBD2 | many | CASSSGRSGVIYNEQFF | TGTGCCAGCAGCTCAGGGCGTAGCGGGGTGATCTACAATGAGCAGTTCTTC
TRBJ1-1 | TRBV28 | TRBD1 | many | CASSSNLQGASAEAFF | TGTGCCAGCAGTTCAAATTTACAGGGGGCGAGTGCTGAAGCTTTCTTT
TRBJ1-5 | TRBV12-3/TRBV12-4 | . | many | CAVGSNQPQHF | TGTGCCGTGGGGAGCAATCAGCCCCAGCATTTT
TRBJ2-5 | TRBV6-5 | . | many | CASSYSGTQYF | TGTGCCAGCAGTTACTCCGGGACCCAGTACTTC
TRBJ2-7 | TRBV9 | TRBD1 | few | CASSPAGPGQGRHEQYF | TGTGCCAGCAGCCCCGCCGGCCCCGGACAGGGGCGGCACGAGCAGTACTTC
TRBJ2-1 | TRBV12-3/TRBV12-4 | TRBD2 | . | CASSLLASGAGNEQFF | TGTGCCAGCAGTTTACTGGCTAGCGGGGCGGGGAATGAGCAGTTCTTC
TRBJ2-1 | TRBV28 | TRBD2 | few | CASSPPSGGVNNEQFF | TGTGCCAGCAGTCCGCCTAGCGGGGGGGTAAACAATGAGCAGTTCTTC
TRBJ2-1 | TRBV2 | . | few | CASRPGPQQFF | TGTGCCAGCAGACCGGGACCCCAGCAGTTCTTC
TRBJ2-1 | TRBV3-1 | . | many | CASSPRAKVNEQFF | TGTGCCAGCAGCCCCAGAGCCAAAGTCAATGAGCAGTTCTTC
TRBJ2-7 | TRBV28 | . | many | CASSLSRTGQQYF | TGTGCCAGCAGTTTATCTCGAACGGGGCAGCAGTACTTC
TRBJ1-5 | TRBV20-1 | . | many | CSARPGLSNQPQHF | TGCAGTGCTAGGCCGGGACTAAGCAATCAGCCCCAGCATTTT
TRBJ2-1 | TRBV7-2 | TRBD1 | many | CASGDRGLYNEQFF | TGTGCCAGCGGTGACAGGGGGCTCTACAATGAGCAGTTCTTC
TRBJ2-3 | TRBV10-3 | . | few | CAIRKDHSTDTQYF | TGTGCCATCAGAAAGGACCACAGCACAGATACGCAGTATTTT
TRBJ2-2 | TRBV20-1 | TRBD1 | . | CSAQQGTIGTGELFF | TGCAGTGCTCAACAGGGGACGATCGGCACCGGGGAGCTGTTTTTT
TRBJ2-7 | TRBV19 | . | few | CASSRTGRSSYEQYF | TGTGCCAGTAGTAGAACGGGCAGGAGCTCCTACGAGCAGTACTTC
TRBJ1-2 | TRBV15 | . | few | CATRGGASSYGYTF | TGTGCCACCAGGGGAGGGGCGTCTAGCTATGGCTACACCTTC
TRBJ2-3 | TRBV6-5 | TRBD2 | . | CASSYSYHIAGGADTQYF | TGTGCCAGCAGTTACTCGTATCATATAGCGGGGGGCGCAGATACGCAGTATTTT
TRBJ2-3 | TRBV7-9 | . | many | CASSHGDTQYF | TGTGCCTCATCCCACGGTGATACGCAGTATTTT
TRBJ2-6 | TRBV20-1 | . | . | CSAPPTQGSSGANVLTF | TGCAGTGCCCCCCCCACGCAGGGGAGCTCTGGGGCCAACGTCCTGACTTTC
TRBJ2-3 | TRBV2 | TRBD1 | many | CASGGQGASTDTQYF | TGTGCCAGCGGGGGACAGGGGGCTTCCACAGATACGCAGTATTTT
TRBJ2-7 | TRBV7-2 | TRBD2 | many | CASSSTSGGHYEQYF | TGTGCCAGCAGCTCAACTAGCGGGGGTCACTACGAGCAGTACTTC
TRBJ1-2 | TRBV7-2 | . | . | CASSQGGAHTNYGYTF | TGTGCCAGCAGCCAAGGAGGGGCACATACTAACTATGGCTACACCTTC
TRBJ1-4 | TRBV15 | TRBD1 | many | CATSPSGQGNEKLFF | TGTGCCACCAGCCCTTCCGGACAGGGGAATGAAAAACTGTTTTTT
TRBJ2-3 | TRBV7-9 | . | few | CASSSHTGSTDTQYF | TGTGCCAGCAGTTCGCATACTGGTAGCACAGATACGCAGTATTTT
TRBJ2-1 | TRBV4-1 | TRBD2 | many | CASSQVQAGGEQFF | TGCGCCAGCAGCCAAGTTCAGGCGGGAGGTGAGCAGTTCTTC
TRBJ2-7 | TRBV7-2 | TRBD2 | many | CASSLVGGGPGYEQYF | TGTGCCAGCAGCTTAGTTGGCGGGGGGCCCGGGTACGAGCAGTACTTC
TRBJ2-3 | TRBV7-2 | TRBD2 | many | CASSLGTSPGTDTQYF | TGTGCCAGCAGCTTAGGGACTAGCCCAGGCACAGATACGCAGTATTTT
TRBJ1-6 | TRBV7-2 | . | many | CASSLGVSSPLHF | TGTGCCAGCAGCTTAGGGGTTTCTTCACCCCTCCACTTT
TRBJ1-4 | TRBV28 | . | many | CASSRWDTPTTNEKLFF | TGTGCCAGCAGTCGTTGGGACACCCCTACAACTAATGAAAAACTGTTTTTT
TRBJ2-7 | TRBV28 | . | many | CASSPGFAEQYF | TGTGCCAGCTCACCCGGTTTCGCCGAGCAGTACTTC
TRBJ2-7 | TRBV7-2 | TRBD1 | many | CASSFTGGHYEQYF | TGTGCCAGCAGCTTTACAGGGGGCCACTACGAGCAGTACTTC
TRBJ1-5 | TRBV7-2 | TRBD1 | many | CASSAPGQGSNQPQHF | TGTGCCAGCAGCGCCCCGGGACAGGGGAGCAATCAGCCCCAGCATTTT
TRBJ2-5 | TRBV7-3 | . | many | CASSLRGAGAGETQYF | TGTGCCAGCAGCTTAAGGGGGGCAGGGGCTGGAGAGACCCAGTACTTC
TRBJ1-1 | TRBV7-9 | . | few | CASSGMGVTEAFF | TGTGCCAGCAGCGGGATGGGGGTTACTGAAGCTTTCTTT
TRBJ1-1 | TRBV7-9 | TRBD1 | many | CASSFTGGNTEAFF | TGTGCCAGCAGCTTTACAGGGGGAAACACTGAAGCTTTCTTT
TRBJ1-2 | TRBV28 | . | many | CASQGYHGYTF | TGTGCCAGTCAGGGTTACCATGGCTACACCTTC
TRBJ2-5 | TRBV5-1 | . | few | CASSSSRGRETQYF | TGCGCCAGCAGCTCCAGCAGGGGCAGAGAGACCCAGTACTTC